A single sample gave rise to the 25 T cell receptor beta chains below, sequenced in a study of cytomegalovirus exposure and HLA in healthy donors. PCR used 60 Vbeta primers and 13 Jbeta primers. Clones were read by immunoSEQ multiplex PCR, and TCRdb kept only the in-frame ones, dropping some. The table shows almost 200,000 clones, with roughly 83% occurring only once. Sequencing used PBMCs. These receptor sequences come from a male donor in good health and CMV-seropositive.

V usage is TRBV28 and J usage is TRBJ2-5, with D perhaps TRBD1 (6 bases). CDR3 length: 15 residues. Deletions cut 5 bases from V and 1 base from J, with 14 bases between. Germline loops: CDR1 MDHEN, CDR2 SYDVKM. CDR3 region: CASSRPGHSQETQYF. CDR3 coding DNA: TGTGCCAGCAGTCGACCGGGACACAGCCAAGAGACCCAGTACTTC.

The rearrangement uses TRBV29-1 and TRBJ2-5, with 10 bases aligning to TRBD1. This CDR3 comprises 13 residues. V gave up 4 bases and J gave up 5 bases; unmatched junction bases: 4. Germline V CDR1 and CDR2: SQVTM, ANQGSEA. Here the CDR3 DNA reads TGCAGCGTTGTTCCGGACAGGGGGGAGACCCAGTACTTC. Translated: CSVVPDRGETQYF.

J is TRBJ2-3 and V is TRBV4-3; TRBD1 is a possible D gene (6 bases). Trimming cost V 3 bases and J 0 bases, with 13 bases left between them. Per the germline V gene, CDR1 is LGHNA and CDR2 is YSLEER. This CDR3 contains 16 residues. The CDR3 coding sequence is TGCGCCAGCAGCCACTCGCCAGGGGAGAGCACAGATACGCAGTATTTT. It translates to CASSHSPGESTDTQYF.

There are a few counts of this clone. The chain uses TRBV2 and TRBJ2-4; 8 positions match TRBD1. The CDR3 has 14 amino acids. The V gene's germline CDR1 is SNHLY and CDR2 FYNNEI. The trim removed 8 bases at V and 7 bases at J, leaving 10 bases unmatched. CDR3 nucleotide sequence: TGTGCCAGCTACTCCAGGGGGCATAGTAACATTCAGTACTTC. This translates into CASYSRGHSNIQYF.

V usage is TRBV5-4 and J usage is TRBJ2-7; 7 bases align to TRBD1. Germline trimming cut 4 bases from V and 0 bases from J; bases unmatched to any gene: 7. The CDR3 runs to 15 residues. Per the germline V gene, CDR1 is SGHNT and CDR2 is YYREEE (reference sequence). CDR3 nucleotides: TGTGCCAGCAGCGGGGGACAGTCAAACTCCTACGAGCAGTACTTC. Its translation: CASSGGQSNSYEQYF.

The rearrangement links TRBV11-1 to TRBJ1-1; no definite D call. Trimming took 2 bases from V and 6 from J, leaving 10 bases between them. The CDR3 extends over 13 amino acids. Germline CDR1 SGHAT, CDR2 FQDESV (reference sequence). The CDR3 DNA sequence: TGTGCCAGCAGCTTAAGAAAATCAGCTGAAGCTTTCTTT. It is translated as CASSLRKSAEAFF. Drawing the rest from reference TRBV11-1 and TRBJ1-1, the complete variable domain is EAEVAQSPRYKITEKSQAVAFWCDPISGHATLYWYRQILGQGPELLVQFQDESVVDDSQLPKDRFSAERLKGVDSTLKIQPAELGDSAMYLCASSLRKSAEAFFGQGTRLTVV.

The chain employs TRBV15 and TRBJ1-1; tentative D call: TRBD1 (6 bases). V lost 4 bases and J 1 base, leaving 16 bases between the germline ends. The CDR3 is 16 amino acids. CDR1 is LNHNV and CDR2 is YYDKDF in the germline V gene (reference sequence). CDR3 bases: TGTGCCACCAGCATTTCGGGAGGGGGGAGGAACACTGAAGCTTTCTTT. Its translation: CATSISGGGRNTEAFF.

This clone was detected a few times. The chain links TRBV4-2 to TRBJ2-7, with 8 bases identical to TRBD1. This CDR3 comprises 15 residues. Germline assignment: CDR1 LGHNA and CDR2 YNFKEQ. The junction had 6 bases not matched to a gene; V was cut back by 5 bases and J by 0 bases. CDR3 nucleotide sequence: TGTGCCAGCAGCTCGGGACAGGTTAGCTCCTACGAGCAGTACTTC. Its protein product is CASSSGQVSSYEQYF.

This chain uses TRBV6-5 with TRBJ2-7; TRBD2 is a possible D gene (6 bases). The CDR3 runs 15 residues. V was shortened by 0 bases and J by 6 bases, with 15 bases between the two germline ends. Germline-derived CDR1 and CDR2 are MNHEY and SVGAGI. The CDR3 sequence is CASSYSQHAGSEQYF. CDR3 sequence (DNA): TGTGCCAGCAGTTACTCGCAACATGCGGGGTCCGAGCAGTACTTC.

In this sample, this clone turned up a few times. This sequence joins TRBV4-3 and TRBJ2-7, with D possibly TRBD1 on 6 matching bases. Trimming stripped 0 bases from V and 5 bases from J, with 11 bases between. Germline assignment: CDR1 LGHNA and CDR2 YSLEER. The CDR3 has 14 amino acids. The CDR3 DNA is TGCGCCAGCAGCCAAGACGGTAAGGGGGACGAGCAGTACTTC. This codes for CASSQDGKGDEQYF.

This sequence joins TRBV28 and TRBJ1-2, with D unresolved. CDR1 is MDHEN and CDR2 is SYDVKM in the germline V gene. Trimming took 7 bases from V and 6 from J, leaving 15 bases between them. CDR3 size: 13 residues. The CDR3 protein is CASIQNLANGYTF. The CDR3, as DNA: TGTGCCAGCATCCAAAATCTTGCGAATGGCTACACCTTC.

The chain is built from TRBV27 and TRBJ1-2, with 11 bases that match TRBD1. This CDR3 spans 15 amino acids. Germline-derived CDR1 and CDR2 are MNHEY and SMNVEV (reference sequence). J gave up 8 bases and V 3 bases, and 8 bases lay outside the gene matches. In DNA, the CDR3 is TGTGCCAGCAGTTTCTCTGGACAGGGGGCGGGGGGCTACACCTTC. Its translation is CASSFSGQGAGGYTF.

The count of this clone is one. The chain uses TRBV5-1 and TRBJ1-2; TRBD1 might be the D (5 bases). Trimming removed 1 base at V and 0 bases at J, with 16 bases between. The CDR3 is 17 residues long. Per germline, CDR1 SGHRS and CDR2 YFSETQ. This chain's CDR3 is CASSLRSNRQTNYGYTF. CDR3 in DNA: TGCGCCAGCAGCTTGAGGTCAAATCGACAGACTAACTATGGCTACACCTTC.

The chain combines TRBV6-1 with TRBJ2-2; 11 positions match TRBD2. Germline CDR1 reads MNHNS; CDR2 reads SASEGT. This CDR3 comprises 15 residues. After removal of 8 bases from V and 3 bases from J, the junction contained 5 bases not matched to a gene. The chain's CDR3 is CASFSGRAYTGELFF. The CDR3 region has the DNA TGTGCCAGCTTTAGCGGGAGGGCCTACACCGGGGAGCTGTTTTTT.

The gene calls are TRBV7-9 and TRBJ2-7; TRBD2 matches 7 bases. Unmatched junction bases numbered 6, after V lost 2 bases and J lost 2 bases. Germline V gives CDR1 SEHNR, CDR2 FQNEAQ (reference sequence). The CDR3 has 15 residues. CDR3 nucleotides: TGTGCCAGCAGCTTATTGGAGCGGGACCCCTACGAGCAGTACTTC. This translates into CASSLLERDPYEQYF.

The gene calls are TRBV15 and TRBJ1-4; TRBD1 might be the D (5 bases). Germline assignment: CDR1 LNHNV and CDR2 YYDKDF (reference sequence). The CDR3 spans 13 residues. The V gene lost 8 bases and the J gene lost 8 bases, with 15 bases spanning the gap. CDR3 sequence reads: CATSRRVEEKLFF. Here the CDR3 DNA reads TGTGCCACCTCCCGCAGGGTCGAAGAAAAACTGTTTTTT.

V and J are TRBV18 and TRBJ1-3; D might be TRBD1 (5 bases). The CDR3 consists of 14 residues. Germline V lookup: CDR1 KGHSH, CDR2 LQKENI. Trimming pared 3 bases from V and 2 bases from J, leaving 8 bases between. CDR3 sequence reads: CASSPDTAGNTIYF. The CDR3 nucleotides are TGTGCCAGCTCACCGGACACGGCTGGAAACACCATATATTTT.

In DNA, the CDR3 is TGTGCCAGCAGCTTAGCCTCAGGGACTGGAAACACCATATATTTT. This gives the protein CASSLASGTGNTIYF. The chain joins TRBV7-2 to TRBJ1-3, with D tentatively TRBD1 (5 bases). The CDR3 is 15 amino acids. The V end lost 0 bases, the J end lost 2 bases, and 8 bases lay between the germline ends. Germline assignment: CDR1 SGHTA and CDR2 FQGNSA.

The chain couples TRBV9 to TRBJ1-4; 8 nucleotides line up with TRBD1. Germline V gives CDR1 SGDLS, CDR2 YYNGEE. The CDR3 totals 15 residues. V trimming: 0 bases; J trimming: 8 bases; junction bases outside the gene matches: 6. The CDR3 DNA is TGTGCCAGCAGCGTAGGTGGACAGGGCGCCGAAAAACTGTTTTTT. Translation: CASSVGGQGAEKLFF. Drawing the rest from reference TRBV9 and TRBJ1-4, the complete variable domain is DSGVTQTPKHLITATGQRVTLRCSPRSGDLSVYWYQQSLDQGLQFLIQYYNGEERAKGNILERFSAQQFPDLHSELNLSSLELGDSALYFCASSVGGQGAEKLFFGSGTQLSVL.

The rearrangement uses TRBV2 and TRBJ2-1, with 7 bases fitting TRBD2. CDR3 length: 16 residues. In germline, CDR1 is SNHLY, CDR2 FYNNEI. V trimming: 5 bases; J trimming: 8 bases; junction bases outside the gene matches: 15. Here the CDR3 reads CASSRNPAGVLDEQFF. For the CDR3, the DNA is TGTGCCAGCAGTCGCAATCCGGCGGGAGTTTTGGATGAGCAGTTCTTC. The full variable domain, its missing parts supplied by reference TRBV2 and TRBJ2-1, is EPEVTQTPSHQVTQMGQEVILRCVPISNHLYFYWYRQILGQKVEFLVSFYNNEISEKSEIFDDQFSVERPDGSNFTLKIRSTKLEDSAMYFCASSRNPAGVLDEQFFGPGTRLTVL.

This clone was seen only a few times. The CDR3 DNA reads TGCAGCGTTGTCAATAAGGGGGAGCAGTACTTC. Translating gives CSVVNKGEQYF. The rearrangement joins TRBV29-1 to TRBJ2-7, with TRBD1 as a possible D gene (5 bases). Trimming removed 4 bases from V and 7 bases from J, with 11 bases in between. The CDR3 covers 11 residues. Germline loops: CDR1 SQVTM, CDR2 ANQGSEA.

This chain links TRBV7-9 with TRBJ1-5; 8 nucleotides agree with TRBD1. V trimming: 6 bases; J trimming: 9 bases; junction bases outside the gene matches: 4. Germline lookup yields CDR1 SEHNR and CDR2 FQNEAQ (reference sequence). CDR3 length equals 12 residues. The CDR3 protein is CASRPDRGPQHF. CDR3 in DNA: TGTGCCAGCAGGCCAGACAGGGGGCCCCAGCATTTT.

The chain couples TRBV30 to TRBJ1-5; D unresolved. The CDR3 sequence is 12 residues long. The ends were cut back, 3 bases at V and 6 bases at J, with 9 bases in the middle. Germline assignment: CDR1 GTSNPN and CDR2 SVGIG (reference sequence). CDR3 residues: CAWSREGQPQHF. The DNA of the CDR3 is TGTGCCTGGAGCCGGGAGGGTCAGCCCCAGCATTTT. Full variable domain (outside the CDR3, taken from reference TRBV30 and TRBJ1-5): SQTIHQWPATLVQPVGSPLSLECTVEGTSNPNLYWYRQAAGRGLQLLFYSVGIGQISSEVPQNLSASRPQDRQFILSSKKLLLSDSGFYLCAWSREGQPQHFGDGTRLSIL.

This chain joins TRBV25-1 and TRBJ2-7; 12 nucleotides align to TRBD2. V lost 6 bases and J lost 4; bases outside the gene matches: 4. This CDR3 is built from 14 residues. Germline V gives CDR1 MGHDK, CDR2 SYGVNS. CDR3 protein: CASSIGTSGYEQYF. The CDR3 nucleotides are TGTGCCAGCAGCATCGGGACTAGCGGGTACGAGCAGTACTTC.

The chain joins TRBV7-9 to TRBJ2-7, with D perhaps TRBD1 (6 bases). V lost 3 bases and J 4 bases, leaving 22 bases between the germline ends. This CDR3 is 17 amino acids long. Germline assignment: CDR1 SEHNR and CDR2 FQNEAQ (reference sequence). The CDR3 protein is CASSFVGKTGQGYEQYF. CDR3 DNA: TGTGCCAGCAGCTTTGTAGGAAAAACAGGGCAAGGTTACGAGCAGTACTTC.